This T cell receptor beta chain was retrieved from a study of metastatic and nonmetastatic thyroid tumors. As for the study in general: Repertoire data that came from the blood and tumor or nodule tissue of malignant and benign thyroid patients were compared.

Study-level points and caveats: Benign nodules reportedly had significantly lower TCR beta diversity than malignant thyroid tumors in blood and tumor.

Original processing methods: Building a distant-metastasis classifier for papillary thyroid cancer drew on CDR3 differences across clinicopathological groups. TCRdb reprocessed the PCR reads via MiXCR. TCRdb's processing, not the authors' own work, is the source of the V and J calls. The table includes fewer than 40,000 clones, 35% to 45% detected once. This clone has more than one count but fewer than ten. The antigen is undetermined. No patient had received any treatment before thyroid surgery. This TCR was recovered from a female donor with papillary thyroid cancer or a benign thyroid nodule (not recorded which). Some clones in this sample may be carry-over from other donors' samples. Specimen: tumor tissue.

This CDR3 reads CASSKTVNTEAFF. The CDR3 nucleotides are TGTGCCAGCAGTAAAACAGTGAACACTGAAGCTTTCTTT. This chain links TRBV6-4 with TRBJ1-1, with D hard to call. CDR1 and CDR2 (germline): MRHNA, SNTAGT. V gave up 5 bases and J gave up 0 bases, with 7 bases separating them. This CDR3 is 13 amino acids long.